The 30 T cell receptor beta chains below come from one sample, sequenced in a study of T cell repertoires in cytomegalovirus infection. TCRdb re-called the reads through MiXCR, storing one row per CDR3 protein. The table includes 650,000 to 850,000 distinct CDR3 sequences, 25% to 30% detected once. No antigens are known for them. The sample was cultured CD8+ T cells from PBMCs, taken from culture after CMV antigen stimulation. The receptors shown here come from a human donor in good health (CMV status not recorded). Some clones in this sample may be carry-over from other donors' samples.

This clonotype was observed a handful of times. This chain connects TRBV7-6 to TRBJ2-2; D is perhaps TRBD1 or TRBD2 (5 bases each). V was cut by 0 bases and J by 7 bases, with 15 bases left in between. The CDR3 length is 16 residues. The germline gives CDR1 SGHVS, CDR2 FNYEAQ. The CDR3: CASSLATRGRGGELFF. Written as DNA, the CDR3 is TGTGCCAGCAGCTTAGCTACCCGGGGACGCGGCGGGGAGCTGTTTTTT.

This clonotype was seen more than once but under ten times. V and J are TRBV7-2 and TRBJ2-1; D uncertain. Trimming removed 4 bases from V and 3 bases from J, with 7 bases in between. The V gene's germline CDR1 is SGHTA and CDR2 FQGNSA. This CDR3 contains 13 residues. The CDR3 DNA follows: TGTGCCAGCAGCTATTATGACTACAATGAGCAGTTCTTC. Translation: CASSYYDYNEQFF.

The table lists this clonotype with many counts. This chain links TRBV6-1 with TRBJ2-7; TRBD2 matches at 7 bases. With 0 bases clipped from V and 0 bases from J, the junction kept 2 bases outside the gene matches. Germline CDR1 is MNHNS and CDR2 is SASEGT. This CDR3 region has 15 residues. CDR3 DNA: TGTGCCAGCAGTGAAGCGCGGGAGATCTCCTACGAGCAGTACGTC. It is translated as CASSEAREISYEQYV.

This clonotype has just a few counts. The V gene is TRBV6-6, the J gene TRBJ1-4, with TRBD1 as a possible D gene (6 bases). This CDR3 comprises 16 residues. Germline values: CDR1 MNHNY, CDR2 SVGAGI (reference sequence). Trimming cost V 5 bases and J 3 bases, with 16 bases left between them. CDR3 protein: CASSGDSEGANEKLFF. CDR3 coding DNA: TGTGCCAGCAGTGGGGACTCCGAGGGGGCTAATGAAAAACTGTTTTTT.

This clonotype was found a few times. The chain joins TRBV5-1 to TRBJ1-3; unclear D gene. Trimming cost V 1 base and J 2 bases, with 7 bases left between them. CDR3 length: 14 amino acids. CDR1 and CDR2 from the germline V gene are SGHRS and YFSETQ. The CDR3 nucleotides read TGCGCCAGCAGCTTGACAGCCCCTGGAAACACCATATATTTT. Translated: CASSLTAPGNTIYF. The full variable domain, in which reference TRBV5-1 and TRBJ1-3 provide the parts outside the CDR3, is KAGVTQTPRYLIKTRGQQVTLSCSPISGHRSVSWYQQTPGQGLQFLFEYFSETQRNKGNFPGRFSGRQFSNSRSEMNVSTLELGDSALYLCASSLTAPGNTIYFGEGSWLTVV.

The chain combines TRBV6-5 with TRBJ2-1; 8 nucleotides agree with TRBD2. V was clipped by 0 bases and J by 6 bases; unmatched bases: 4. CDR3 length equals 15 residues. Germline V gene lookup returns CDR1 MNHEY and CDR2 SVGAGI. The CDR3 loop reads CASSYSLAGPNEQFF. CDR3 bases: TGTGCCAGCAGTTACTCCCTAGCGGGTCCCAATGAGCAGTTCTTC.

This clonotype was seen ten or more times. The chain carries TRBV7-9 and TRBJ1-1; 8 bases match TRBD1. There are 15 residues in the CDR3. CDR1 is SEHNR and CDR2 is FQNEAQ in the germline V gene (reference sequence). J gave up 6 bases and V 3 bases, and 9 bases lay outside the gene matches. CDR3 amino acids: CASSFGQGAGAEAFF. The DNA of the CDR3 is TGTGCCAGCAGCTTCGGACAGGGTGCTGGCGCTGAAGCTTTCTTT.

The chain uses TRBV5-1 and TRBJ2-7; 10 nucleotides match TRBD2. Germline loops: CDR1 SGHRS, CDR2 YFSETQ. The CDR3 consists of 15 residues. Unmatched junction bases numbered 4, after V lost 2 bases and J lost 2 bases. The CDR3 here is CASSFGTSATYEQYF. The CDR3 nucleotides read TGCGCCAGCAGCTTCGGGACTAGCGCAACCTACGAGCAGTACTTC.

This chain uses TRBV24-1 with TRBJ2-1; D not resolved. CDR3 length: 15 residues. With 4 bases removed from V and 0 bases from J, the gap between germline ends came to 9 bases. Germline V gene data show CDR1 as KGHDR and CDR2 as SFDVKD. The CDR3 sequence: CATSEGRSSYNEQFF. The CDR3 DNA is TGTGCCACCAGTGAGGGCCGGAGCTCCTACAATGAGCAGTTCTTC.

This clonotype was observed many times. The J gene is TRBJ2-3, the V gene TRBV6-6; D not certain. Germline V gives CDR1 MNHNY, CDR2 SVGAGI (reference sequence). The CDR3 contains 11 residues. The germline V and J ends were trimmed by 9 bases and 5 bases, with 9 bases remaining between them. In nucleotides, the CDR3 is TGTGCCAGTCTAAAGGGAGATACGCAGTATTTT. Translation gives CASLKGDTQYF.

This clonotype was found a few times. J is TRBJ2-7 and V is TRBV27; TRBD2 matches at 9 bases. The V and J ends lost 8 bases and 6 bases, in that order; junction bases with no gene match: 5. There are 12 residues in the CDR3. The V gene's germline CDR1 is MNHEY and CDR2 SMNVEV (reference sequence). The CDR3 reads CASGGGGGEQYF. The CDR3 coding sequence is TGTGCCAGCGGCGGGGGGGGAGGCGAGCAGTACTTC.

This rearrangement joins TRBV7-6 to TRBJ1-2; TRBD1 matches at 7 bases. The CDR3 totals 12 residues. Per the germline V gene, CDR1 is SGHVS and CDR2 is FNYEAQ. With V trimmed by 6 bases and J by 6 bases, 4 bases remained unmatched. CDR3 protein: CASSHRGDGYTF. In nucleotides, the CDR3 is TGTGCCAGCAGTCACAGGGGAGATGGCTACACCTTC.

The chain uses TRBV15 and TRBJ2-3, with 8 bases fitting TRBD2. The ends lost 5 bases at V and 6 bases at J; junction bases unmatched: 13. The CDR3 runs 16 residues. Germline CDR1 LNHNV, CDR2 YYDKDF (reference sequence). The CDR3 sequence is CATSVERGNRGDTQYF. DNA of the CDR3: TGTGCCACCAGCGTAGAGCGGGGGAACCGAGGGGATACGCAGTATTTT. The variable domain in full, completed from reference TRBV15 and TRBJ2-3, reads DAMVIQNPRYQVTQFGKPVTLSCSQTLNHNVMYWYQQKSSQAPKLLFHYYDKDFNNEADTPDNFQSRRPNTSFCFLDIRSPGLGDTAMYLCATSVERGNRGDTQYFGPGTRLTVL.

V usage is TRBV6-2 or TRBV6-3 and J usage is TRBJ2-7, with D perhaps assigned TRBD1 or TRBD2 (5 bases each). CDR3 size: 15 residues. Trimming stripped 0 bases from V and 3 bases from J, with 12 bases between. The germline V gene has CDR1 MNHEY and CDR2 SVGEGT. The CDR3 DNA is TGTGCCAGCAGTTACTCCGGGACGGAACTCTACGAGCAGTACGTC. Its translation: CASSYSGTELYEQYV.

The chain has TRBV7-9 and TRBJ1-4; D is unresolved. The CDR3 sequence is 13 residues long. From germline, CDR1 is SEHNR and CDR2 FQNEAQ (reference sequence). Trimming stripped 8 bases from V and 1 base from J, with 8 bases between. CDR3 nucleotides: TGTGCCAGCTCGTCGAGAACTAATGAAAAACTGTTTTTT. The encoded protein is CASSSRTNEKLFF. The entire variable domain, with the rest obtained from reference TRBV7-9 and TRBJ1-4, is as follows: DTGVSQNPRHKITKRGQNVTFRCDPISEHNRLYWYRQTLGQGPEFLTYFQNEAQLEKSRLLSDRFSAERPKGSFSTLEIQRTEQGDSAMYLCASSSRTNEKLFFGSGTQLSVL.

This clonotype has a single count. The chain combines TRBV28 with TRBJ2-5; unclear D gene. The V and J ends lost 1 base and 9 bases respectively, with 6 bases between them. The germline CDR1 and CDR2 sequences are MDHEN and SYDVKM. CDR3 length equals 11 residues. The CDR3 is CASSLSVSQYF. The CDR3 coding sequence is TGTGCCAGCAGTTTATCGGTTTCCCAGTACTTC.

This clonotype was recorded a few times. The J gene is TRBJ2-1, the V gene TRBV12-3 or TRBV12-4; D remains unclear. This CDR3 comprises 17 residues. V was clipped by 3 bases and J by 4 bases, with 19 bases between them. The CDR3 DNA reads TGTGCCAGCAGTTTTAGAGGACCCGGGCCCCCTTACAATGAGCAGTTCTTC. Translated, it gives CASSFRGPGPPYNEQFF.

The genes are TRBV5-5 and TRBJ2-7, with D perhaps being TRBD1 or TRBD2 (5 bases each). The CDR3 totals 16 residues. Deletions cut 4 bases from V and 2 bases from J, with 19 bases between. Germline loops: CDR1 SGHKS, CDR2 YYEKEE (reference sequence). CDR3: CASSRDGSRLTYEQYF. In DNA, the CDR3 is TGTGCCAGCAGCCGGGACGGAAGTAGACTAACCTACGAGCAGTACTTC. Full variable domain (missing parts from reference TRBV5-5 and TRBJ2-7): DAGVTQSPTHLIKTRGQQVTLRCSPISGHKSVSWYQQVLGQGPQFIFQYYEKEERGRGNFPDRFSARQFPNYSSELNVNALLLGDSALYLCASSRDGSRLTYEQYFGPGTRLTVT.

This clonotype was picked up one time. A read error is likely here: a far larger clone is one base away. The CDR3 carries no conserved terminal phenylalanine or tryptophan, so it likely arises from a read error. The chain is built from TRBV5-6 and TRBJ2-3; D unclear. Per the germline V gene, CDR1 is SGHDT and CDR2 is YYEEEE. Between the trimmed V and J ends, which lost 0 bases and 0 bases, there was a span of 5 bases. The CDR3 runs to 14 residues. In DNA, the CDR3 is TGTGCCAGCAGCTTGGGGGGTAGCACAGATACGCAGTATTAT. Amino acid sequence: CASSLGGSTDTQYY.

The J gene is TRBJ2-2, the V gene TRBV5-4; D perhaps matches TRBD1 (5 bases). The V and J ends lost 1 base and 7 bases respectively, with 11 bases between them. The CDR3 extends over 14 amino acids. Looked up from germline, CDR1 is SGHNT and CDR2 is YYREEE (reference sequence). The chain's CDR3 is CASSLLQGNGELFF. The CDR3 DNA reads TGTGCCAGCAGCTTGTTGCAGGGCAACGGGGAGCTGTTTTTT. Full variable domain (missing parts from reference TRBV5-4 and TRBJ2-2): ETGVTQSPTHLIKTRGQQVTLRCSSQSGHNTVSWYQQALGQGPQFIFQYYREEENGRGNFPPRFSGLQFPNYSSELNVNALELDDSALYLCASSLLQGNGELFFGEGSRLTVL.

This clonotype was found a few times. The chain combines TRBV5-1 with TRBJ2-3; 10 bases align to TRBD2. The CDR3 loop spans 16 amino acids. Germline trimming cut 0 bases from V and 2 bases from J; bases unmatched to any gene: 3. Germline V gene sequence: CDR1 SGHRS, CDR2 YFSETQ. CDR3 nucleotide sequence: TGCGCCAGCAGCTTGGCGCTAGCGGGGGCCACAGATACGCAGTATTTT. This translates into CASSLALAGATDTQYF.

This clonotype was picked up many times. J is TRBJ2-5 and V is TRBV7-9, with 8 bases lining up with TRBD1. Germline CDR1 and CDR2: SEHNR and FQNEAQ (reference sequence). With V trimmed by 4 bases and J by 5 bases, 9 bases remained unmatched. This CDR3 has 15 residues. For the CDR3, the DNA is TGTGCCAGCAGCTCGGTCAGGGGGCTGGCGGAGACCCAGTACTTC. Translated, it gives CASSSVRGLAETQYF.

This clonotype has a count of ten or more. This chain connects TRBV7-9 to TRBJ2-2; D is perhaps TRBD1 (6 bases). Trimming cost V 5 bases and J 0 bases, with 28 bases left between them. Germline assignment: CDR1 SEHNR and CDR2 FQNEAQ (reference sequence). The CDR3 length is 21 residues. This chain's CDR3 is CASSPRLQNVGQGTNTGELFF. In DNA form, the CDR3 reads TGTGCCAGCAGCCCCCGACTTCAGAATGTTGGCCAGGGGACGAACACCGGGGAGCTGTTTTTT.

The CDR3 DNA is TGCGCCAGCAGCCAAGTAGGGGAAAGGCCCCAAGAGACCCAGTACTTC. Translating it yields CASSQVGERPQETQYF. The chain recombines TRBV4-1 with TRBJ2-5; perhaps TRBD1 as D (5 bases). Trimming cost V 1 base and J 1 base, with 13 bases left between them. This CDR3 spans 16 amino acids. CDR1 and CDR2 (germline): MGHRA, YSYEKL.

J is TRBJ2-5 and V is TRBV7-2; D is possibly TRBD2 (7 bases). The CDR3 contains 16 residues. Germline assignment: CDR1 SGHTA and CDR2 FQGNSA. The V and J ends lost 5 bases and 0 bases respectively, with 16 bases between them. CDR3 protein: CASSVRAGAYQETQYF. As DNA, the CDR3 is TGTGCCAGCAGCGTACGGGCGGGGGCGTACCAAGAGACCCAGTACTTC.

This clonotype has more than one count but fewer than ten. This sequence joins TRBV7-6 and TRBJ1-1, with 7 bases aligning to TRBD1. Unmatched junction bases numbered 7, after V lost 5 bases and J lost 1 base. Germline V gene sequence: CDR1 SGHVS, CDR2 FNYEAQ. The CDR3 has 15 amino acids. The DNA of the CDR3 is TGTGCCAGCAGCAACAGGGGTTTTCAGAACACTGAAGCTTTCTTT. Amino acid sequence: CASSNRGFQNTEAFF.

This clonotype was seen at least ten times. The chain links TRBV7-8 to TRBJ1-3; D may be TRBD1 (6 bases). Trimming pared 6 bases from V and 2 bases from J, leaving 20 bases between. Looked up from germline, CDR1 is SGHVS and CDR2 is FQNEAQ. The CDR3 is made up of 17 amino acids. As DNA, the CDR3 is TGTGCCAGCAGACCCGATGCTAGGGAGGGGGCTGGAAACACCATATATTTT. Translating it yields CASRPDAREGAGNTIYF.

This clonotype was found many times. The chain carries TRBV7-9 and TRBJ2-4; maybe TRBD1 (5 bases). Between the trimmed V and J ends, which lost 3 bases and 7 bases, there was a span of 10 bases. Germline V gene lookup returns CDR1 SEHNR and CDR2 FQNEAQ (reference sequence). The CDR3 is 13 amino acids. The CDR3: CASSLDPGNIQYF. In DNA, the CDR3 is TGTGCCAGCAGCTTGGACCCAGGGAACATTCAGTACTTC.

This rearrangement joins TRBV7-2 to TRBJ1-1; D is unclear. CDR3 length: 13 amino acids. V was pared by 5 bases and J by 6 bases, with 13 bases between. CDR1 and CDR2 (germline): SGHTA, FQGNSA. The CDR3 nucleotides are TGTGCCAGCAGCGAACGTAAATTGGCTGAAGCTTTCTTT. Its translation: CASSERKLAEAFF.

In nucleotides, the CDR3 is TGCAGTGCTACGACGGTCGCGGGGTTCACTGAAGCTTTCTTT. Protein: CSATTVAGFTEAFF. This chain connects TRBV20-1 to TRBJ1-1; no firm D call. The CDR3 has 14 amino acids. The ends were cut back, 4 bases at V and 4 bases at J, with 16 bases in the middle. The germline CDR1 and CDR2 sequences are DFQATT and SNEGSKA (reference sequence).